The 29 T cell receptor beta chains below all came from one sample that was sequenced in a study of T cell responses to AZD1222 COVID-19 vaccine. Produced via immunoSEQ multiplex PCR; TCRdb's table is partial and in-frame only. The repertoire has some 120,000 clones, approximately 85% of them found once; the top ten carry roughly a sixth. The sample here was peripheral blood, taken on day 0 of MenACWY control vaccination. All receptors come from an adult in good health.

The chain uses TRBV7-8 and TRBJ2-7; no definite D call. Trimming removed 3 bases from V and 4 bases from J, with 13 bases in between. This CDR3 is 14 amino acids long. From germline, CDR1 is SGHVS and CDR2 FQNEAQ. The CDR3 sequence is CASSLRQVVYEQYF. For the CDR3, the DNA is TGTGCCAGCAGCTTGCGGCAGGTCGTTTACGAGCAGTACTTC.

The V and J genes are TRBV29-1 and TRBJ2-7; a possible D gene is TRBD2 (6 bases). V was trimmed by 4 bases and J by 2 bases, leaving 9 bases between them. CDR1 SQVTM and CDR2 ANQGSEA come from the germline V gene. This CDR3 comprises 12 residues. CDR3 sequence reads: CSVGGLTYEQYF. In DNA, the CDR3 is TGCAGCGTTGGGGGACTCACCTACGAGCAGTACTTC.

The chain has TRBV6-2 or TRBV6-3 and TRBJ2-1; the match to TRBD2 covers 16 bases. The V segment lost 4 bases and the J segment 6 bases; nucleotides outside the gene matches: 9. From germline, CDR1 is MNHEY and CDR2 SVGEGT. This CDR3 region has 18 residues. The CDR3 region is CASSSVGLAGGPFNEQFF. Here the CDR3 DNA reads TGTGCCAGCAGTTCCGTGGGACTAGCGGGAGGGCCGTTCAATGAGCAGTTCTTC.

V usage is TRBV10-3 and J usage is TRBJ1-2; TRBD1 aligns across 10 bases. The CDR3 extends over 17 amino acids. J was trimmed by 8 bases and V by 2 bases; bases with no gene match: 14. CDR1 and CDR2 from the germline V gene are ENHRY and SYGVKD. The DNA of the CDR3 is TGTGCCATCAGTGAGGGAGAGTTTGGGACAGGGGCGTACGGCTACACCTTC. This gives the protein CAISEGEFGTGAYGYTF.

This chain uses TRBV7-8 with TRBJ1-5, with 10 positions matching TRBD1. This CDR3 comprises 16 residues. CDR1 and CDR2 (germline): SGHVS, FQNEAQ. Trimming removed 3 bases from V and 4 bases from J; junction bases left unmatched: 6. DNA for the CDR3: TGTGCCAGCAGCTTGTGGGACAGGGGTTTGAATCAGCCCCAGCATTTT. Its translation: CASSLWDRGLNQPQHF.

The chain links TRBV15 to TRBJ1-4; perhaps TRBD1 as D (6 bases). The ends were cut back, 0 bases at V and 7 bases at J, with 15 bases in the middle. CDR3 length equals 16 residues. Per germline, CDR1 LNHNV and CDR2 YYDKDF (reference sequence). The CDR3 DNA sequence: TGTGCCACCAGCAGAGATCAAGGGGGAGTAGGTGAAAAACTGTTTTTT. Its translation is CATSRDQGGVGEKLFF. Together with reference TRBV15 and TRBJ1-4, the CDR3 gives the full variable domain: DAMVIQNPRYQVTQFGKPVTLSCSQTLNHNVMYWYQQKSSQAPKLLFHYYDKDFNNEADTPDNFQSRRPNTSFCFLDIRSPGLGDTAMYLCATSRDQGGVGEKLFFGSGTQLSVL.

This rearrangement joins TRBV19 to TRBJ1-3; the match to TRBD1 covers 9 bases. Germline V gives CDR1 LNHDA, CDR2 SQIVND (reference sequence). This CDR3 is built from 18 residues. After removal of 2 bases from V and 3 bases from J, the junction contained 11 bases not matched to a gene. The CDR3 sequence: CASSISPPGQGLGNTIYF. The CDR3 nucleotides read TGTGCCAGTAGTATATCCCCCCCCGGACAGGGGCTTGGAAACACCATATATTTT.

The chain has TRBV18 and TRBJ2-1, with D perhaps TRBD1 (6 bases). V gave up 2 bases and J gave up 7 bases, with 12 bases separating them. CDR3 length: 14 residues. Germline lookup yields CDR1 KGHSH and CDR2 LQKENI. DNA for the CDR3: TGTGCCAGCTCACCAGTTCTAGGGGGTAATGAGCAGTTCTTC. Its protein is CASSPVLGGNEQFF. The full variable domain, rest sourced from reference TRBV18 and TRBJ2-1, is NAGVMQNPRHLVRRRGQEARLRCSPMKGHSHVYWYRQLPEEGLKFMVYLQKENIIDESGMPKERFSAEFPKEGPSILRIQQVVRGDSAAYFCASSPVLGGNEQFFGPGTRLTVL.

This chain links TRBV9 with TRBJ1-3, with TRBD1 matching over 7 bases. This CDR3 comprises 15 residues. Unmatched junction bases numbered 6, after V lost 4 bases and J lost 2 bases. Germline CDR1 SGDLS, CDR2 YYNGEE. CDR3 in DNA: TGTGCCAGCAGCCTCACAGGGGTGCCTGGAAACACCATATATTTT. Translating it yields CASSLTGVPGNTIYF.

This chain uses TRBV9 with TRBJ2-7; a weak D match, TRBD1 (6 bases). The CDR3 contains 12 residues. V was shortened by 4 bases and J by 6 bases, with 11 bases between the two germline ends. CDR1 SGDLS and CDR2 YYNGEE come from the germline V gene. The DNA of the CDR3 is TGTGCCAGCAGCTCCCCCAGGGGCGAGCAGTACTTC. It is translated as CASSSPRGEQYF. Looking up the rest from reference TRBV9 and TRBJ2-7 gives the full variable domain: DSGVTQTPKHLITATGQRVTLRCSPRSGDLSVYWYQQSLDQGLQFLIQYYNGEERAKGNILERFSAQQFPDLHSELNLSSLELGDSALYFCASSSPRGEQYFGPGTRLTVT.

CDR3 in amino acids: CASSQGLGNSPLHF. DNA for the CDR3: TGCGCCAGCAGCCAAGGGCTCGGGAATTCACCCCTCCACTTT. The rearrangement joins TRBV4-1 to TRBJ1-6; D unclear. V was cut by 1 base and J by 7 bases, with 8 bases left in between. Looked up from germline, CDR1 is MGHRA and CDR2 is YSYEKL. This CDR3 contains 14 residues.

CDR3 residues: CATKRIRLARDEQYF. In DNA form, the CDR3 reads TGTGCCACCAAGCGGATCAGACTAGCGAGAGACGAGCAGTACTTC. This chain uses TRBV28 with TRBJ2-7, with TRBD2 matching over 8 bases. This CDR3 comprises 15 residues. Germline V gene data show CDR1 as MDHEN and CDR2 as SYDVKM. Trimming removed 10 bases from V and 5 bases from J; junction bases left unmatched: 16.

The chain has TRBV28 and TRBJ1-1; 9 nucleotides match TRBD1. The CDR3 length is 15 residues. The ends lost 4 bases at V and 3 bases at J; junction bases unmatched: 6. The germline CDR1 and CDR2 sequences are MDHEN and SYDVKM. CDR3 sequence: CASSWGDRDHTEAFF. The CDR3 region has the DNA TGTGCCAGCAGTTGGGGGGACAGGGACCACACTGAAGCTTTCTTT. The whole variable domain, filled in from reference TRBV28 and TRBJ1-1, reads DVKVTQSSRYLVKRTGEKVFLECVQDMDHENMFWYRQDPGLGLRLIYFSYDVKMKEKGDIPEGYSVSREKKERFSLILESASTNQTSMYLCASSWGDRDHTEAFFGQGTRLTVV.

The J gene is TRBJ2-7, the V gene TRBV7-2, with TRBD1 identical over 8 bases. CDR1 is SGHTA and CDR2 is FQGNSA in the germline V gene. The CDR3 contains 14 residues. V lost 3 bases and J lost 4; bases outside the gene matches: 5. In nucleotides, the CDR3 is TGTGCCAGCAGCTTCGGACAGGGATTTTACGAGCAGTACTTC. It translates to CASSFGQGFYEQYF.

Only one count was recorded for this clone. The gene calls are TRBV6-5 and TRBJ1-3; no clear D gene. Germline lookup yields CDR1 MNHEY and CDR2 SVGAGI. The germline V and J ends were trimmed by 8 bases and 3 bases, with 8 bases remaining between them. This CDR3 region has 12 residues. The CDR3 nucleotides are TGTGCCAGCGTAGGTAGTGGAAACACCATATATTTT. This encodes CASVGSGNTIYF.

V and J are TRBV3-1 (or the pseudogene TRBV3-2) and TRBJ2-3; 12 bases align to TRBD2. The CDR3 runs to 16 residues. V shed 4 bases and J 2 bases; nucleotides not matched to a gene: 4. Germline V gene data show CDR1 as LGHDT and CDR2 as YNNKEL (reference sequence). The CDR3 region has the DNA TGTGCCAGCAGCCTCGGACTAGCGGGGCTCACAGATACGCAGTATTTT. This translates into CASSLGLAGLTDTQYF.

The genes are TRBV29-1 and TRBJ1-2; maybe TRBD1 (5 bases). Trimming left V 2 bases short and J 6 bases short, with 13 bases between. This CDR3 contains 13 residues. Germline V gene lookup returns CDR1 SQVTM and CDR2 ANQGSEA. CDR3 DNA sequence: TGCAGCGTTGAACCGCCAGGGACCCATGGCTACACCTTC. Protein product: CSVEPPGTHGYTF.

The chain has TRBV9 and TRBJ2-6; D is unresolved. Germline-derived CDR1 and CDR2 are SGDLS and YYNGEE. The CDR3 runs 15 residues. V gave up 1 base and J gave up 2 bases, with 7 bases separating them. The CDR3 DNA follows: TGTGCCAGCAGCGTAAAGGGCCCTGGGGCCAACGTCCTGACTTTC. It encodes CASSVKGPGANVLTF.

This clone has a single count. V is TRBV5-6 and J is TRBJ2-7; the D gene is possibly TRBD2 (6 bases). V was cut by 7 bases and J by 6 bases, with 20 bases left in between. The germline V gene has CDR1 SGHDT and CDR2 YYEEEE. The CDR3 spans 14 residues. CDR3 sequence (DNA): TGTGCCAGCCGGGAGAACTCATCCGTTGGCGAGCAGTACTTC. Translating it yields CASRENSSVGEQYF.

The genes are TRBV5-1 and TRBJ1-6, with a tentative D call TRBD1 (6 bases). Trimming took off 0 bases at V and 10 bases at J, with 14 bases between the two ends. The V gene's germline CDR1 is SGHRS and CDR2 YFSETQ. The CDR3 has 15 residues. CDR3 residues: CASSLGAGVESPLHF. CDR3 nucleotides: TGCGCCAGCAGCTTGGGGGCAGGGGTAGAATCACCCCTCCACTTT.

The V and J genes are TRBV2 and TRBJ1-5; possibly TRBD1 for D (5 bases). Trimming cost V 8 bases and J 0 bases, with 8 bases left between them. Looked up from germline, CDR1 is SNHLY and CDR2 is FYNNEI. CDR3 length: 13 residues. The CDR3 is CASQGGSNQPQHF. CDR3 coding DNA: TGTGCCAGCCAGGGAGGTAGCAATCAGCCCCAGCATTTT. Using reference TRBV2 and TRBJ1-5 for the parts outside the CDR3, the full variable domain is EPEVTQTPSHQVTQMGQEVILRCVPISNHLYFYWYRQILGQKVEFLVSFYNNEISEKSEIFDDQFSVERPDGSNFTLKIRSTKLEDSAMYFCASQGGSNQPQHFGDGTRLSIL.

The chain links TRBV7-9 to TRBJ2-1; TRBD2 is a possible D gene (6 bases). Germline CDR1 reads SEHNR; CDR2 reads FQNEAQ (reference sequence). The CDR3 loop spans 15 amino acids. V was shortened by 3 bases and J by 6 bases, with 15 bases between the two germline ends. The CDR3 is CASSFRGASVNEQFF. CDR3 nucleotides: TGTGCCAGCAGCTTTCGCGGGGCTAGCGTCAATGAGCAGTTCTTC.

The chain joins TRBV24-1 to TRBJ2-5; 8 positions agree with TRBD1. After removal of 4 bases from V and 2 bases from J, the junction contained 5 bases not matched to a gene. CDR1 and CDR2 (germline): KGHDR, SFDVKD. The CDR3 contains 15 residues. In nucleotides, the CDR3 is TGTGCCACCAGTGAAGGACAGGGTGGGCAAGAGACCCAGTACTTC. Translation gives CATSEGQGGQETQYF.

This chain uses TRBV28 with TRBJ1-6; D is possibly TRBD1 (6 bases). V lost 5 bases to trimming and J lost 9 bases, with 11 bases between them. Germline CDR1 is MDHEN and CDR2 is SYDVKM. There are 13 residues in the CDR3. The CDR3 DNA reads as TGTGCCAGCAGTCCGTTACAGGGTTCACCCCTCCACTTT. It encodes CASSPLQGSPLHF.

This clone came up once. The CDR3 loop reads CASKIAGGRTDTQYF. The CDR3 bases are TGTGCCAGCAAGATAGCGGGAGGGCGGACAGATACGCAGTATTTT. The chain employs TRBV28 and TRBJ2-3; 11 nucleotides line up with TRBD2. With 7 bases clipped from V and 3 bases from J, the junction kept 6 bases outside the gene matches. Germline V lookup: CDR1 MDHEN, CDR2 SYDVKM. The CDR3 length is 15 residues.

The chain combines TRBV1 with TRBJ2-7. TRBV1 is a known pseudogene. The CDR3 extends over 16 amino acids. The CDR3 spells CTSSQFGPRRCYEQYF. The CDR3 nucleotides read TGCACCAGCAGCCAATTCGGACCCAGGCGTTGCTACGAGCAGTACTTC.

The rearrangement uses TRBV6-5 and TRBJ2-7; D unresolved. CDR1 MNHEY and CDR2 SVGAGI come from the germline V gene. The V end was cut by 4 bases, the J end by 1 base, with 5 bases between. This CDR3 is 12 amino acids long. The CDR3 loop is CASSSLSYEQYF. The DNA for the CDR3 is TGTGCCAGCAGTTCCCTATCCTACGAGCAGTACTTC.

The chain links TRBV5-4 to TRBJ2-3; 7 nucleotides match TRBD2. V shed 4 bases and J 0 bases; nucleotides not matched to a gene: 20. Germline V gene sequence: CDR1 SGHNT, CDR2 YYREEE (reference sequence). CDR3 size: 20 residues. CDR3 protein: CASSHGFSGGSLTSTDTQYF. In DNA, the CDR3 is TGTGCCAGCAGCCATGGTTTCTCGGGGGGAAGCTTAACTAGCACAGATACGCAGTATTTT. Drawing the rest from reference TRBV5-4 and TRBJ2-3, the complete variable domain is ETGVTQSPTHLIKTRGQQVTLRCSSQSGHNTVSWYQQALGQGPQFIFQYYREEENGRGNFPPRFSGLQFPNYSSELNVNALELDDSALYLCASSHGFSGGSLTSTDTQYFGPGTRLTVL.

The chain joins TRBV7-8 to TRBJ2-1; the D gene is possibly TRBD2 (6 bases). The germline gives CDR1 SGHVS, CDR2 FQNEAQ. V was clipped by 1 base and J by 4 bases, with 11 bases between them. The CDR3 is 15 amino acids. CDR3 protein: CASSLGGTRYNEQFF. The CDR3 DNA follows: TGTGCCAGCAGCTTAGGAGGGACTCGGTACAATGAGCAGTTCTTC.